These T cell receptor beta chains were read from a single sample in a study of blood T cell repertoires in COVID-19. The table came from immunoSEQ multiplex PCR; TCRdb's copy has only in-frame clones and leaves some out. This sample carries 130,000 or so clones, 80% to 90% of them seen once, and the ten largest clones take 2% to 3%. The sequenced sample consisted of PBMCs or T cells enriched from blood (not recorded which). The receptors originated from a man aged 35 to 55 with acute COVID-19. The CDR3 runs from the conserved cysteine through the conserved F or W. A D gene is named only where the DNA matches it firmly. Only some rows state a clone size, as once, few, many or a class for expanded clones.

j_gene | abundance | v_gene | d_gene | CDR3aa | CDR3nt
TRBJ2-7 | - | TRBV10-3 | - | CAIRTGFSSYEQYF | TGTGCCATCAGAACGGGGTTTAGCTCCTACGAGCAGTACTTC
TRBJ1-3 | - | TRBV27 | TRBD1 | CASSARTGAGNTIYF | TGTGCCAGCAGTGCCCGAACAGGGGCTGGAAACACCATATATTTT
TRBJ2-1 | few | TRBV7-7 | TRBD2 | CASSLELAAYNEQFF | TGTGCTAGCAGCTTGGAACTAGCGGCCTACAATGAGCAGTTCTTC
TRBJ2-7 | once | TRBV5-6 | TRBD1 | CASSSWGTGGYEQYF | TGTGCCAGCAGCTCCTGGGGGACAGGGGGCTACGAGCAGTACTTC
TRBJ2-3 | once | TRBV20-1 | - | CSVGADTQYF | TGCAGTGTAGGGGCAGATACGCAGTATTTT
TRBJ1-1 | - | TRBV27 | - | CASSYGSMNTEAFF | TGTGCCAGCAGTTATGGGAGCATGAACACTGAAGCTTTCTTT
TRBJ1-3 | - | TRBV4-2 | - | CASSHPETAAGNTIYF | TGTGCCAGCAGCCACCCCGAGACGGCGGCTGGAAACACCATATATTTT
TRBJ2-6 | - | TRBV28 | - | CASRIPPTNVLTF | TGTGCCAGCAGGATTCCTCCTACCAACGTCCTGACTTTC
TRBJ2-7 | - | TRBV13 | TRBD1 | CASSTSDRYEQYF | TGTGCCAGCAGCACCTCGGACAGGTACGAGCAGTACTTC
TRBJ2-3 | - | TRBV2 | TRBD2 | CAARLAGKTDTQYF | TGTGCCGCTAGACTAGCGGGGAAAACAGATACGCAGTATTTT
TRBJ1-6 | few | TRBV28 | TRBD1 | CASSQDRHLHF | TGTGCCAGCAGCCAGGACAGGCACCTCCACTTT
TRBJ2-7 | - | TRBV2 | TRBD1 | CASTGQGLSYEQYF | TGTGCCAGCACCGGACAGGGTTTGTCCTACGAGCAGTACTTC
TRBJ2-3 | - | TRBV7-3 | TRBD1 | CASSQTTGTDTQYF | TGTGCCAGCAGCCAGACGACAGGGACAGATACGCAGTATTTT
TRBJ1-1 | - | TRBV7-9 | - | CASSLATGYTEAFF | TGTGCCAGCAGCTTAGCCACAGGGTACACTGAAGCTTTCTTT
TRBJ1-5 | - | TRBV3-1/TRBV3-2 | TRBD1 | CASSRGQVNQPQHF | TGTGCCAGCAGCCGTGGACAGGTTAATCAGCCCCAGCATTTT
TRBJ1-6 | - | TRBV4-2 | - | CASSQDRDRRSPLHF | TGTGCCAGCAGCCAAGATAGAGACAGGAGGTCACCCCTCCACTTT
TRBJ1-2 | - | TRBV7-8 | - | CASSLGGFSGYTF | TGTGCCAGCAGCTTAGGCGGGTTCTCTGGCTACACCTTC
TRBJ2-5 | - | TRBV12-3/TRBV12-4 | TRBD2 | CASSPREGETQYF | TGTGCCAGCAGTCCCAGGGAGGGGGAGACCCAGTACTTC
TRBJ1-1 | - | TRBV9 | TRBD1 | CASSLRQGIMNTEAFF | TGTGCCAGCAGCCTACGACAGGGAATCATGAACACTGAAGCTTTCTTT
TRBJ2-7 | once | TRBV19 | TRBD1 | CASSPSPGQGRNYEQYF | TGTGCCAGTAGTCCTTCACCGGGACAGGGGAGGAACTACGAGCAGTACTTC
TRBJ2-3 | - | TRBV7-9 | - | CASSPGPDTQYF | TGTGCCAGCAGTCCAGGGCCAGATACGCAGTATTTT
TRBJ2-3 | few | TRBV11-3 | - | CASSFGRLEAITDTQYF | TGTGCCAGCAGCTTTGGAAGACTGGAGGCTATAACAGATACGCAGTATTTT
TRBJ2-3 | - | TRBV6-5 | - | CASSYLTETDTQYF | TGTGCCAGCAGTTATTTGACGGAGACAGATACGCAGTATTTT
TRBJ2-1 | - | TRBV11-3 | TRBD2 | CASSLDLAGSYNEQFF | TGTGCCAGCAGCTTAGATCTAGCGGGATCCTACAATGAGCAGTTCTTC
TRBJ1-4 | - | TRBV11-2 | - | CASSLVERGKLFF | TGTGCCAGCAGCCTGGTAGAACGGGGAAAACTGTTTTTT
TRBJ2-5 | - | TRBV7-2 | TRBD1 | CASSSGQGRTQYF | TGTGCCAGCAGCTCCGGACAGGGGAGGACCCAGTACTTC
TRBJ2-1 | - | TRBV3-1/TRBV3-2 | - | CASSQGGNEQFF | TGTGCCAGCAGCCAAGGAGGAAATGAGCAGTTCTTC
TRBJ2-3 | few | TRBV11-2 | TRBD2 | CASSLDGSGNPVDTQYF | TGTGCCAGCAGCTTAGATGGTAGCGGGAACCCCGTCGATACGCAGTATTTT
TRBJ2-3 | - | TRBV9 | TRBD2 | CASSSGLAVSTDTQYF | TGTGCCAGCAGCTCGGGGCTAGCGGTGAGCACAGATACGCAGTATTTT
TRBJ1-4 | - | TRBV6-5 | - | CASSPGEVLSEKLFF | TGTGCCAGCAGCCCAGGGGAAGTGCTATCAGAAAAACTGTTTTTT
TRBJ1-1 | - | TRBV7-3 | TRBD1 | CASSGGMNTEAFF | TGTGCCAGCTCAGGGGGGATGAACACTGAAGCTTTCTTT
TRBJ2-1 | - | TRBV27 | TRBD2 | CASSIPLRLALSSYNEQFF | TGTGCCAGCAGTATTCCCCTTAGACTAGCCCTGAGCTCCTACAATGAGCAGTTCTTC
TRBJ2-1 | - | TRBV18 | - | CASSPSDGIQNEQFF | TGTGCCAGCTCACCCTCGGACGGGATTCAAAATGAGCAGTTCTTC
TRBJ2-7 | - | TRBV2 | TRBD2 | CASRGTSGSPEQYF | TGTGCCAGCAGGGGGACTAGCGGGAGCCCCGAGCAGTACTTC
TRBJ1-6 | - | TRBV12-3/TRBV12-4 | TRBD1 | CASSRQGNSPLHF | TGTGCCAGCAGTCGACAGGGTAATTCACCCCTCCACTTT
TRBJ2-5 | - | TRBV12-3/TRBV12-4 | - | CASNVGEETQYF | TGTGCCAGCAATGTCGGGGAGGAGACCCAGTACTTC
TRBJ2-3 | - | TRBV2 | - | CASIRGSDTDTQYF | TGTGCCAGCATTCGGGGATCCGACACAGATACGCAGTATTTT
TRBJ2-3 | - | TRBV7-7 | TRBD2 | CASSPGLAGGFTQYF | TGTGCTAGCAGCCCAGGCTTAGCCGGGGGGTTTACGCAGTATTTT
TRBJ1-1 | - | TRBV3-1/TRBV3-2 | - | CASSQQGGAFF | TGTGCCAGCAGCCAGCAGGGTGGGGCTTTCTTT
TRBJ1-2 | - | TRBV6-5 | - | CASSNQALGGYTF | TGTGCCAGCAGCAACCAGGCTCTTGGGGGCTACACCTTC
TRBJ1-2 | - | TRBV19 | TRBD1 | CASSTPSTGGNLNGYTF | TGTGCCAGTAGTACCCCTAGTACAGGGGGCAATCTGAATGGCTACACCTTC
TRBJ2-1 | - | TRBV27 | - | CASSLQRLSPNEQFF | TGTGCCAGCAGTTTACAACGGTTAAGTCCCAATGAGCAGTTCTTC
TRBJ2-2 | - | TRBV19 | - | CASSMQGTVSGELFF | TGTGCCAGTAGTATGCAGGGAACCGTCTCCGGGGAGCTGTTTTTT
TRBJ2-5 | - | TRBV5-5 | TRBD2 | CASSLPGLAGQETQYF | TGTGCCAGCAGCTTACCGGGACTAGCGGGCCAAGAGACCCAGTACTTC
TRBJ1-5 | - | TRBV5-8 | - | CASSLVLGQANQPQHF | TGTGCCAGCAGCTTGGTTCTAGGACAAGCTAATCAGCCCCAGCATTTT
TRBJ2-7 | once | TRBV12-3/TRBV12-4 | TRBD1 | CASSSGTDYEQYF | TGTGCCAGCAGTTCTGGGACAGACTACGAGCAGTACTTC
TRBJ1-5 | - | TRBV19 | TRBD1 | CASSGDREAQPQHF | TGTGCCAGTAGTGGCGACAGGGAGGCTCAGCCCCAGCATTTT